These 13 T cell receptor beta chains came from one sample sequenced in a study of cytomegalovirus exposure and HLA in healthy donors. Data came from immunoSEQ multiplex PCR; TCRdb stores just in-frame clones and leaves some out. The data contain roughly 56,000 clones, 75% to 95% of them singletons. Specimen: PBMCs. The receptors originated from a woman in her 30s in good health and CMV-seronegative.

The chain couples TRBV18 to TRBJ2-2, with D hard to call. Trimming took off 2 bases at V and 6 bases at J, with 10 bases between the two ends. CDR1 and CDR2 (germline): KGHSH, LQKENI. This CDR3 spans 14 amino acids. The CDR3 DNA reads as TGTGCCAGCTCACCAGTTTCCCCGGCCGGGGAGCTGTTTTTT. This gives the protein CASSPVSPAGELFF.

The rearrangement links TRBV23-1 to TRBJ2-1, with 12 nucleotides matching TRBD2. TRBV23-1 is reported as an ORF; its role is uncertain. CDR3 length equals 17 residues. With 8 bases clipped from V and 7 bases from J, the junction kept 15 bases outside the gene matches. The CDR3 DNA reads TGCGCCAGCCTTGTGGGGCTAGCGGGAGGGCAAGGTAATGAGCAGTTCTTC. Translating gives CASLVGLAGGQGNEQFF.

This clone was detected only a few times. CDR3 nucleotide sequence: TGTGCCAGCAGCCTGGCGGAGAACACTGAAGCTTTCTTT. It codes for CASSLAENTEAFF. This chain joins TRBV7-6 and TRBJ1-1; no definite D call. The germline V gene has CDR1 SGHVS and CDR2 FNYEAQ. The V end lost 5 bases, the J end lost 1 base, and 8 bases lay between the germline ends. CDR3 length equals 13 residues. Drawing the rest from reference TRBV7-6 and TRBJ1-1, the complete variable domain is GAGVSQSPRYKVTKRGQDVALRCDPISGHVSLYWYRQALGQGPEFLTYFNYEAQQDKSGLPNDRFSAERPEGSISTLTIQRTEQRDSAMYRCASSLAENTEAFFGQGTRLTVV.

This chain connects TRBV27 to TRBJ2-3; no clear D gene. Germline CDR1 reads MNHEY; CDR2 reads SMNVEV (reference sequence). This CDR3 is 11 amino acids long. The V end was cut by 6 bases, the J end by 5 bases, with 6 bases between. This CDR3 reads CASSLRDTQYF. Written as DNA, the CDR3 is TGTGCCAGCAGCTTACGAGATACGCAGTATTTT.

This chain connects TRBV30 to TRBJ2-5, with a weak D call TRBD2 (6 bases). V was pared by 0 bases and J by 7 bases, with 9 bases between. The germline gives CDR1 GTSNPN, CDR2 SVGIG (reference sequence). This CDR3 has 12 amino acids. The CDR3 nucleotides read TGTGCCTGGAGTGTAGGGGAGGCGACCCAGTACTTC. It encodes CAWSVGEATQYF.

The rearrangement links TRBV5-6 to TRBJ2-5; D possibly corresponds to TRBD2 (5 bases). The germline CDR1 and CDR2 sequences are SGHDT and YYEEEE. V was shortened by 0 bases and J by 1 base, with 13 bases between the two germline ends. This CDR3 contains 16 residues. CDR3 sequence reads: CASSLGIGLGQETQYF. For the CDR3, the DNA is TGTGCCAGCAGCTTGGGAATCGGACTCGGCCAAGAGACCCAGTACTTC.

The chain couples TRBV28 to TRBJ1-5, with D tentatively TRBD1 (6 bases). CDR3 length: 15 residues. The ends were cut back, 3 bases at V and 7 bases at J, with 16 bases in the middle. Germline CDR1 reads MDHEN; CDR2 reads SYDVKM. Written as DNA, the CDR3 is TGTGCCAGCAGTTTCGCAGGGGCAAATTTACAGCCCCAGCATTTT. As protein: CASSFAGANLQPQHF. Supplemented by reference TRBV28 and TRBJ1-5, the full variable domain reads DVKVTQSSRYLVKRTGEKVFLECVQDMDHENMFWYRQDPGLGLRLIYFSYDVKMKEKGDIPEGYSVSREKKERFSLILESASTNQTSMYLCASSFAGANLQPQHFGDGTRLSIL.

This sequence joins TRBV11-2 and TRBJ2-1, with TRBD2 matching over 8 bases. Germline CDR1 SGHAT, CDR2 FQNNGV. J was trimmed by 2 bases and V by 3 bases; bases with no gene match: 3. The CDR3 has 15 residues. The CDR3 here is CASSFAGGTYNEQFF. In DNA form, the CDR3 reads TGTGCCAGCAGCTTTGCGGGAGGAACCTACAATGAGCAGTTCTTC.

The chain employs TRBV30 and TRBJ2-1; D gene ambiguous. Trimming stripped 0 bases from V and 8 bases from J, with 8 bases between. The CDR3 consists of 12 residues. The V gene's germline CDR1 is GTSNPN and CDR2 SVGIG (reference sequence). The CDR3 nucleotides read TGTGCCTGGAGTGTCTCAGTTTATGAGCAGTTCTTC. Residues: CAWSVSVYEQFF.

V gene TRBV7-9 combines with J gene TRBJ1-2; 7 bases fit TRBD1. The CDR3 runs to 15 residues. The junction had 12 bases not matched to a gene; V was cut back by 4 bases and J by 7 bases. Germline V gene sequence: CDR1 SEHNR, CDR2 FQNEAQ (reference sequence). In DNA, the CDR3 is TGTGCCAGCAGCTACGGACAGGCAATCACAGCTGGCTACACCTTC. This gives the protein CASSYGQAITAGYTF. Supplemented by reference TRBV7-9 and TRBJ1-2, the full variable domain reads DTGVSQNPRHKITKRGQNVTFRCDPISEHNRLYWYRQTLGQGPEFLTYFQNEAQLEKSRLLSDRFSAERPKGSFSTLEIQRTEQGDSAMYLCASSYGQAITAGYTFGSGTRLTVV.

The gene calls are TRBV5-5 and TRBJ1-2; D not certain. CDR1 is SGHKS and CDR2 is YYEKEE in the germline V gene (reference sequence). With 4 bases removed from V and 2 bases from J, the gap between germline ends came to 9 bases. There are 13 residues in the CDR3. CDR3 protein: CASSGTVNYGYTF. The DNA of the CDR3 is TGTGCCAGCAGCGGCACAGTCAACTATGGCTACACCTTC.

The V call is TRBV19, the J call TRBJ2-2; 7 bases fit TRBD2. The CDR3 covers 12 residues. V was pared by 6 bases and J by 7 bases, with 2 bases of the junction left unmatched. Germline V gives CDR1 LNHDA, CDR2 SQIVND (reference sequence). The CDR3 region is CASRRGFGELFF. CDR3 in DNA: TGTGCCAGTAGGCGGGGGTTCGGGGAGCTGTTTTTT.

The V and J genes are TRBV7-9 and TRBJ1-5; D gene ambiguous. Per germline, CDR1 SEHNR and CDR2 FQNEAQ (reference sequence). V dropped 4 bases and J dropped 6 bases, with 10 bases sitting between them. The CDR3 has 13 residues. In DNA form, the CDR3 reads TGTGCCAGCAGCTCCGAGCTGATTCAGCCCCAGCATTTT. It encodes CASSSELIQPQHF.